This is a list of T cell receptor beta chains from one sample in a study of blood T cell repertoires in COVID-19. The repertoire was sequenced with immunoSEQ multiplex PCR; TCRdb's copy has only in-frame clones and lacks some. Of nearly 250,000 clones listed, around 86% are singletons. Sequenced input: peripheral blood. These receptors were taken from a woman older than 75 with COVID-19, enrolled during active disease. Each CDR3 is given with its conserved first and last residue. A D gene is named only where the DNA matches it firmly.

v_call: TRBV14; j_call: TRBJ2-3; d_call: TRBD1; cdr3_aa: CASSQDLGNRDRGSGTDTQYF; cdr3_nt: TGTGCCAGCAGCCAAGATCTGGGAAATCGGGACAGGGGATCGGGCACAGATACGCAGTATTTT
v_call: TRBV27; j_call: TRBJ1-1; d_call: NA; cdr3_aa: CASSAYESRSTEAFF; cdr3_nt: TGTGCCAGCAGTGCCTACGAATCACGGAGCACTGAAGCTTTCTTT
v_call: TRBV5-1; j_call: TRBJ1-2; d_call: NA; cdr3_aa: CASSAGGSRGYTF; cdr3_nt: TGCGCCAGCAGCGCCGGGGGGAGTAGGGGCTACACCTTC
v_call: TRBV2; j_call: TRBJ1-5; d_call: NA; cdr3_aa: CATSGTLRNQPQHF; cdr3_nt: TGTGCCACCTCCGGGACACTACGCAATCAGCCCCAGCATTTT
v_call: TRBV30; j_call: TRBJ1-5; d_call: NA; cdr3_aa: CAWSVGSSGGQPQHF; cdr3_nt: TGTGCCTGGAGTGTAGGGTCGTCCGGAGGACAGCCCCAGCATTTT
v_call: TRBV19; j_call: TRBJ1-5; d_call: NA; cdr3_aa: CASLGRGYSNQPQHF; cdr3_nt: TGTGCCTCCCTGGGGAGGGGATATAGCAATCAGCCCCAGCATTTT
v_call: TRBV7-9; j_call: TRBJ2-2; d_call: NA; cdr3_aa: CASSPTPGGQRAGELFF; cdr3_nt: TGTGCCAGCAGTCCTACTCCGGGGGGCCAGAGGGCCGGGGAGCTGTTTTTT
v_call: TRBV28; j_call: TRBJ2-1; d_call: NA; cdr3_aa: CASNGAGKYNEQFF; cdr3_nt: TGTGCCAGCAATGGTGCAGGGAAGTACAATGAGCAGTTCTTC
v_call: TRBV7-2; j_call: TRBJ1-2; d_call: NA; cdr3_aa: CASSLVTEGDYGYTF; cdr3_nt: TGTGCCAGCAGCTTAGTAACGGAGGGAGACTATGGCTACACCTTC
v_call: TRBV24-1; j_call: TRBJ1-2; d_call: TRBD1; cdr3_aa: CATSDPGQGNYGYTF; cdr3_nt: TGTGCCACCAGTGACCCGGGACAGGGGAACTATGGCTACACCTTC
v_call: TRBV7-2; j_call: TRBJ1-5; d_call: TRBD1; cdr3_aa: CASSLVGGQSNQPQHF; cdr3_nt: TGTGCCAGCAGCTTAGTAGGGGGACAGTCCAATCAGCCCCAGCATTTT